This passage covers 29 T cell receptor beta chains from one sample sequenced in a study of shared clonotypes between healthy human individuals (dated by TCRdb to the early 2020s). Library prep was done by the immunoSEQ multiplex PCR assay. TCRdb re-hosts the immuneACCESS table, in-frame sequences only. Its copies lack some clones; in the studies checked, an unresolved V gene accounts for under half of them, and the cause for the rest is not known. The sample table lists about 660,000 clones, 74% of them with a count of one. Approximately 1.8% of the sample is taken by the ten largest. Specimen: memory CD4+ T cells sorted from blood. Sample cell subset or site, as interpreted from the label and publication: CD45RA-negative fraction. Every receptor here comes from a woman younger than 45 in good health.

The V gene is TRBV28, the J gene TRBJ2-3; 8 bases match TRBD2. CDR1 is MDHEN, CDR2 SYDVKM, per germline. V dropped 6 bases and J dropped 4; count of bases not matched to a gene: 6. This CDR3 has 14 amino acids. The DNA for the CDR3 is TGTGCCAGCAGGCAGCGGGAGAGGGCAGATACGCAGTATTTT. Translation: CASRQRERADTQYF.

The chain joins TRBV29-1 to TRBJ2-3; 9 positions agree with TRBD2. CDR1 is SQVTM and CDR2 is ANQGSEA in the germline V gene. Germline trimming cut 5 bases from V and 8 bases from J; bases unmatched to any gene: 11. CDR3 length: 14 residues. CDR3: CSVLDLREGSTQYF. The CDR3 DNA sequence: TGCAGCGTTTTGGATTTGCGGGAGGGGAGTACGCAGTATTTT.

The CDR3 nucleotides read TGTGCCAGCAGTGAGACCACAGGGGACACCGGGGAGCTGTTTTTT. Amino acid sequence: CASSETTGDTGELFF. The V and J genes are TRBV25-1 and TRBJ2-2, with 7 bases aligning to TRBD1. The CDR3 loop spans 15 amino acids. The V and J ends lost 3 bases and 3 bases, in that order; junction bases with no gene match: 4. Per germline, CDR1 MGHDK and CDR2 SYGVNS.

V and J are TRBV5-4 and TRBJ2-2; perhaps TRBD1 as D (5 bases). V lost 5 bases and J lost 4, with 21 bases in between. The germline V gene has CDR1 SGHNT and CDR2 YYREEE (reference sequence). This CDR3 region has 17 residues. The CDR3 is CASRDSAWGLGTGELFF. DNA for the CDR3: TGTGCCAGCAGAGACAGTGCGTGGGGATTGGGCACCGGGGAGCTGTTTTTT.

This clone was observed at least ten times. The rearrangement uses TRBV10-2 and TRBJ2-1; weak D call: TRBD2 (6 bases). V dropped 1 base and J dropped 3 bases, with 7 bases sitting between them. The CDR3 loop spans 14 amino acids. The germline V gene has CDR1 WSHSY and CDR2 SAAADI. CDR3 nucleotide sequence: TGCGCCAGCAGTGAGTGGGGACTCTACAATGAGCAGTTCTTC. Its protein product is CASSEWGLYNEQFF.

The rearrangement uses TRBV28 and TRBJ2-5; 7 nucleotides agree with TRBD1. The DNA end is a closer match to TRBJ2-7, so the J assignment may be wrong. Looked up from germline, CDR1 is MDHEN and CDR2 is SYDVKM. The CDR3 loop spans 15 amino acids. CDR3 bases: TGTGCCAGCAGTTTAACCGAGACAGGGCTCTACGAGCAGTACTTC. Translated, it gives CASSLTETGLYEQYF.

The chain uses TRBV18 and TRBJ2-7; 7 bases align to TRBD2. Trimming at V came to 4 bases and at J to 0 bases, leaving 12 bases not matched to a gene. This CDR3 spans 17 amino acids. The germline V gene encodes CDR1 KGHSH and CDR2 LQKENI. The CDR3 loop reads CASSRGAQRDFSYEQYF. The DNA for the CDR3 is TGTGCCAGCTCACGAGGGGCTCAGCGGGATTTCTCCTACGAGCAGTACTTC.

CDR3 residues: CASTRGGQETQYF. CDR3 in DNA: TGTGCCAGCACCCGGGGGGGACAAGAGACCCAGTACTTC. This rearrangement joins TRBV11-2 to TRBJ2-5, with 8 bases matching TRBD2. This CDR3 contains 13 residues. V lost 7 bases and J lost 2; bases outside the gene matches: 3. Germline assignment: CDR1 SGHAT and CDR2 FQNNGV.

CDR3 bases: TGCGCCAGCAGCCAAGATGGGCAGGGGCAGCGGGAGACCCAGTACTTC. Protein: CASSQDGQGQRETQYF. The V and J genes are TRBV4-1 and TRBJ2-5, with D tentatively TRBD1 (6 bases). CDR3 length: 16 residues. Germline V CDR1 and CDR2: MGHRA, YSYEKL. V was pared by 0 bases and J by 5 bases, with 16 bases between.

The chain uses TRBV27 and TRBJ2-1; 9 bases are shared with TRBD2. Losses at the gene ends were 3 bases for V and 8 bases for J; bases not matched to a gene: 2. The germline gives CDR1 MNHEY, CDR2 SMNVEV (reference sequence). The CDR3 length is 13 residues. As DNA, the CDR3 is TGTGCCAGCAGTTTCCTAGCGGGACATGAGCAGTTCTTC. Its protein product is CASSFLAGHEQFF.

This clone occurred a few times. The chain links TRBV29-1 to TRBJ2-1, with 10 bases lining up with TRBD2. Trimming took 3 bases from V and 4 from J; bases not matched to a gene: 15. This CDR3 is 18 amino acids long. Looked up from germline, CDR1 is SQVTM and CDR2 is ANQGSEA. This CDR3 is CSVDARGGVAGGYNEQFF. The DNA for the CDR3 is TGCAGCGTTGACGCTAGGGGCGGAGTAGCGGGAGGATACAATGAGCAGTTCTTC.

CDR3 sequence (DNA): TGTGCCAGTAGTATAGTCACATCGGACAGGAAAAATCAGCCCCAGCATTTT. It encodes CASSIVTSDRKNQPQHF. The chain has TRBV19 and TRBJ1-5; 7 bases match TRBD1. Trimming took 1 base from V and 4 from J; bases not matched to a gene: 10. CDR1 is LNHDA, CDR2 SQIVND, per germline (reference sequence). CDR3 length equals 17 residues.

V is TRBV5-1 and J is TRBJ1-1; D is unresolved. Per germline, CDR1 SGHRS and CDR2 YFSETQ. The CDR3 is 13 amino acids. The V gene lost 5 bases and the J gene lost 4 bases, with 12 bases spanning the gap. This CDR3 reads CASSLTGVTEAFF. In nucleotides, the CDR3 is TGCGCCAGCAGTTTGACCGGGGTCACTGAAGCTTTCTTT.

The chain carries TRBV5-1 and TRBJ1-1; D gene unclear. This CDR3 is 16 amino acids long. Germline lookup yields CDR1 SGHRS and CDR2 YFSETQ. Trimming pared 0 bases from V and 0 bases from J, leaving 12 bases between. The CDR3 protein is CASSLGPGSMNTEAFF. DNA of the CDR3: TGCGCCAGCAGCTTGGGGCCAGGCTCCATGAACACTGAAGCTTTCTTT.

This clone has a single count. The rearrangement joins TRBV5-1 to TRBJ1-2, with a possible D match to TRBD1 (5 bases). Germline loops: CDR1 SGHRS, CDR2 YFSETQ. The CDR3 has 13 residues. Trimming stripped 1 base from V and 11 bases from J, with 15 bases between. The CDR3 spells CASSLNAPGGYTF. As DNA, the CDR3 is TGCGCCAGCAGCTTGAACGCACCCGGGGGGTACACCTTC.

The chain is built from TRBV28 and TRBJ2-4; TRBD1 matches at 10 bases. The CDR3 totals 18 residues. CDR1 and CDR2 (germline): MDHEN, SYDVKM. Germline trimming cut 5 bases from V and 1 base from J; bases unmatched to any gene: 11. CDR3 in amino acids: CASSGYVRGQGAKNIQYF. The CDR3 region has the DNA TGTGCCAGCAGTGGCTACGTCCGGGGACAGGGGGCCAAAAACATTCAGTACTTC.

This clone was detected only a few times. J is TRBJ1-3 and V is TRBV19; D not certain. Trimming cost V 5 bases and J 0 bases, with 14 bases left between them. The CDR3 contains 16 residues. Germline V gene data show CDR1 as LNHDA and CDR2 as SQIVND (reference sequence). CDR3 coding DNA: TGTGCCAGTAGTTCGCGGCCGACGAGCTCTGGAAACACCATATATTTT. Translating gives CASSSRPTSSGNTIYF.

V and J are TRBV7-3 and TRBJ1-1, with D possibly matching TRBD1 (6 bases). This CDR3 is 16 amino acids long. V shed 5 bases and J shed 4 bases, with 20 bases lying between them. In germline, CDR1 is SGHTA, CDR2 FQGTGA. Here the CDR3 reads CASSPDGGAISTEAFF. The CDR3 DNA is TGTGCCAGCAGCCCGGATGGGGGGGCGATTTCCACTGAAGCTTTCTTT.

This clone was counted only a few times. CDR3 residues: CASSLRREGFHEQYF. CDR3 bases: TGTGCCAGCAGCTTGCGGCGGGAGGGTTTCCACGAGCAGTACTTC. This chain uses TRBV5-8 with TRBJ2-7; 9 bases match TRBD2. The CDR3 sequence is 15 residues long. V lost 1 base, J lost 5 bases, and 7 bases stayed unmatched. Per germline, CDR1 SGHTS and CDR2 YDEGEE.

This clone was observed a single time. The identical CDR3 is also encoded by other nucleotide sequences in the sample. This chain joins TRBV5-1 and TRBJ2-1, with 7 bases lining up with TRBD2. Trimming cost V 2 bases and J 3 bases; bases outside gene matches: 2. This CDR3 contains 14 residues. The germline V gene has CDR1 SGHRS and CDR2 YFSETQ. CDR3: CASSLAGSYNEQFF. The CDR3 coding sequence is TGCGCCAGCAGCTTAGCGGGAAGCTACAATGAGCAGTTCTTC.

In this sample, this clone turned up a few times. The chain links TRBV7-2 to TRBJ2-2; perhaps TRBD1 as D (6 bases). Trimming took 7 bases from V and 5 from J, leaving 17 bases between them. CDR3 length: 15 amino acids. Germline V gene sequence: CDR1 SGHTA, CDR2 FQGNSA. This CDR3 reads CASTTGWVGTGELFF. CDR3 nucleotide sequence: TGTGCCAGCACCACAGGGTGGGTGGGAACCGGGGAGCTGTTTTTT.

The gene calls are TRBV28 and TRBJ2-6; the D call may be TRBD1 or TRBD2 (5 bases each). The CDR3 contains 15 residues. Germline V gene lookup returns CDR1 MDHEN and CDR2 SYDVKM. Trimming shortened V by 7 bases and J by 1 base, and 11 bases separated the two germline ends. The CDR3 DNA sequence: TGTGCCAGCACCGGGTGGGGGTCTGGGGCCAACGTCCTGACTTTC. Amino acid sequence: CASTGWGSGANVLTF. The full variable domain, its missing parts supplied by reference TRBV28 and TRBJ2-6, is DVKVTQSSRYLVKRTGEKVFLECVQDMDHENMFWYRQDPGLGLRLIYFSYDVKMKEKGDIPEGYSVSREKKERFSLILESASTNQTSMYLCASTGWGSGANVLTFGAGSRLTVL.

This chain uses TRBV7-2 with TRBJ2-1; 8 nucleotides line up with TRBD1. V lost 5 bases and J lost 3; bases outside the gene matches: 6. Germline V gene data show CDR1 as SGHTA and CDR2 as FQGNSA. This CDR3 contains 15 residues. DNA of the CDR3: TGTGCCAGCAGCACCGGACAGGGCTACTACAATGAGCAGTTCTTC. It specifies CASSTGQGYYNEQFF.

The V call is TRBV2, the J call TRBJ1-1, with 11 bases lining up with TRBD1. This CDR3 is built from 12 residues. Germline V gene lookup returns CDR1 SNHLY and CDR2 FYNNEI. The CDR3 region is CASGTGGTEAFF. The CDR3, as DNA: TGTGCGTCAGGGACAGGGGGGACTGAAGCTTTCTTT.

The chain recombines TRBV18 with TRBJ1-2; D uncertain. CDR1 and CDR2 from the germline V gene are KGHSH and LQKENI. This CDR3 has 13 residues. V shed 6 bases and J shed 3 bases, with 11 bases lying between them. The CDR3 sequence is CASSSSNDYGYTF. In DNA form, the CDR3 reads TGTGCCAGCTCGAGTAGCAATGACTATGGCTACACCTTC.

The CDR3 here is CASIQWEWRGPGELFF. DNA of the CDR3: TGTGCCAGCATCCAATGGGAGTGGAGGGGTCCCGGGGAGCTGTTTTTT. The chain combines TRBV7-9 with TRBJ2-2; a weak D match, TRBD2 (6 bases). The CDR3 contains 16 residues. Trimming removed 7 bases from V and 6 bases from J, with 21 bases in between. Germline assignment: CDR1 SEHNR and CDR2 FQNEAQ (reference sequence).

The chain links TRBV6-4 to TRBJ2-6; TRBD1 aligns across 9 bases. V shed 3 bases, J shed 2 bases, and the junction held 2 bases outside the gene matches. Germline CDR1 and CDR2: MRHNA and SNTAGT. The CDR3 contains 16 residues. CDR3 sequence reads: CASSETGGTGANVLTF. The CDR3 coding sequence is TGTGCCAGCAGTGAAACAGGGGGCACTGGGGCCAACGTCCTGACTTTC.

This clone came up many times. The J gene is TRBJ2-7, the V gene TRBV2, with D perhaps TRBD2 (5 bases). Trimming stripped 6 bases from V and 7 bases from J, with 16 bases between. This CDR3 is built from 13 residues. Germline V gene lookup returns CDR1 SNHLY and CDR2 FYNNEI. The CDR3 region has the DNA TGTGCCAGCAGCCTTGCCCGAAGGGAGGAGCAGTACTTC. This translates into CASSLARREEQYF.

The chain uses TRBV9 and TRBJ2-1; no reliable D call. From germline, CDR1 is SGDLS and CDR2 YYNGEE. Deletions cut 0 bases from V and 5 bases from J, with 12 bases between. The CDR3 sequence is 15 residues long. CDR3 coding DNA: TGTGCCAGCAGCGTAGAGGTAAGCCACGACAATGAGCAGTTCTTC. Its translation is CASSVEVSHDNEQFF.